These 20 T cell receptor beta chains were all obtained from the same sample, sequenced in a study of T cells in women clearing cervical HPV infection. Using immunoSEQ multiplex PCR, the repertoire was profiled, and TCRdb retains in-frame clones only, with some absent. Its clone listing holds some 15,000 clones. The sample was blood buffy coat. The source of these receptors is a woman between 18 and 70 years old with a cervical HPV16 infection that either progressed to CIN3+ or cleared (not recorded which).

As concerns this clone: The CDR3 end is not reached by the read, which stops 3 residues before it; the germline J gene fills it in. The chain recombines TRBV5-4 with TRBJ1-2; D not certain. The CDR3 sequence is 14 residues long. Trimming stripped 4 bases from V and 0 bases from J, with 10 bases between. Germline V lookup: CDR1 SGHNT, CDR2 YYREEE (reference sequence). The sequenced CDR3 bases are TGTGCCAGCAGCGTCGTCACAGCTAACTATGGC. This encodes CASSVVTANYG. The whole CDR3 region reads CASSVVTANYGYTF.

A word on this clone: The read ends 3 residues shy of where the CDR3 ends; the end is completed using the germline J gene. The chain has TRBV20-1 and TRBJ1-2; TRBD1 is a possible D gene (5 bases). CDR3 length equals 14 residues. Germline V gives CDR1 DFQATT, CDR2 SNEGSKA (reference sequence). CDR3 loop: CSAREYAGRGGYTF. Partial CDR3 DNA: TGCAGTGCTAGAGAGTACGCGGGTCGGGGGGGC.

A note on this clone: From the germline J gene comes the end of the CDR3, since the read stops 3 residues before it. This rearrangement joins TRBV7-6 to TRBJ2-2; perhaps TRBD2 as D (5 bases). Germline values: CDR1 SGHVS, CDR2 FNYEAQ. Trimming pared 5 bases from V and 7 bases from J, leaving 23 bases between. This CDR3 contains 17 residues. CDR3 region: CASSPPYWLALGGELFF. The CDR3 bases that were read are TGTGCCAGCAGCCCCCCTTATTGGTTAGCGTTGGGCGGGGAG.

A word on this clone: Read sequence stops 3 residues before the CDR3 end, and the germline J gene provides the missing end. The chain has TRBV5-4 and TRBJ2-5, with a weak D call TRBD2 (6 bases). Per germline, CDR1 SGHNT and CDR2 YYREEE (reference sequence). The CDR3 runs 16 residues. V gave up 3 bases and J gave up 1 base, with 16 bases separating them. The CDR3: CASSSEGTQLQETQYF. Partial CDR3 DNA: TGTGCCAGCAGCTCGGAAGGGACTCAACTCCAAGAGACC. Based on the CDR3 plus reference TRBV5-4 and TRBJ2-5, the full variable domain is ETGVTQSPTHLIKTRGQQVTLRCSSQSGHNTVSWYQQALGQGPQFIFQYYREEENGRGNFPPRFSGLQFPNYSSELNVNALELDDSALYLCASSSEGTQLQETQYFGPGTRLLVL.

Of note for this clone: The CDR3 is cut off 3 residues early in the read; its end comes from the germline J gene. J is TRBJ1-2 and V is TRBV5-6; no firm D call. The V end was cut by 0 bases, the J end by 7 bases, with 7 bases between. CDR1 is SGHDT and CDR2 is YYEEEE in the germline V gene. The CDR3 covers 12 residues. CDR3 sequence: CASSLGAFGYTF. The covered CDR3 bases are TGTGCCAGCAGCTTGGGGGCGTTTGGC.

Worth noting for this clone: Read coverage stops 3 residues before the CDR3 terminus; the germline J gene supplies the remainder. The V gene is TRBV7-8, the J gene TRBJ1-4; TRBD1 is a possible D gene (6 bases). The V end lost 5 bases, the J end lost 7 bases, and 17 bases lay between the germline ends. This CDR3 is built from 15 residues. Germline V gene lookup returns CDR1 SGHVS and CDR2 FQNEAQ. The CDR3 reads CASSPNRAAGEKLFF. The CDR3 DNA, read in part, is TGTGCCAGCAGCCCTAACAGGGCCGCGGGTGAAAAA. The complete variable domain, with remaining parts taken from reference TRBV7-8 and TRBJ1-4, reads GAGVSQSPRYKVAKRGQDVALRCDPISGHVSLFWYQQALGQGPEFLTYFQNEAQLDKSGLPSDRFFAERPEGSVSTLKIQRTQQEDSAVYLCASSPNRAAGEKLFFGSGTQLSVL.

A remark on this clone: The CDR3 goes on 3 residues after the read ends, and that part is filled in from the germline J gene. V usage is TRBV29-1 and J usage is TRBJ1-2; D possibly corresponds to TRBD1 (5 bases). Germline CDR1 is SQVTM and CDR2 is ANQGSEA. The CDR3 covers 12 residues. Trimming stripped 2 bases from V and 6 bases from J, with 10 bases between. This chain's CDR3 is CSVEFQGDGYTF. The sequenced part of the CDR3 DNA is TGCAGCGTTGAATTTCAGGGAGATGGC.

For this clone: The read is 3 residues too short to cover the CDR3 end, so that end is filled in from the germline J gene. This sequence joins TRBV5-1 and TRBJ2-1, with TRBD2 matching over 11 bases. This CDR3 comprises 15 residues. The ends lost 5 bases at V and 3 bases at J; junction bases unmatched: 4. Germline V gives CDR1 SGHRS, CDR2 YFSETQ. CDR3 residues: CASRPGLAVYNEQFF. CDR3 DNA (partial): TGCGCCAGCAGACCGGGACTAGCGGTCTACAATGAG.

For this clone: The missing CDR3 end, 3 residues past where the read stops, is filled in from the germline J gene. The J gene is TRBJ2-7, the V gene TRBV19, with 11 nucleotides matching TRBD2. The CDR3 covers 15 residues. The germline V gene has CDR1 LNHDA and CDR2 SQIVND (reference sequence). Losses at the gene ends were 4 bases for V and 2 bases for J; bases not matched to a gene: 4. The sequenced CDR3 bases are TGTGCCAGTAGTACTTATAGCGGGGGGGCCTACGAG. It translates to CASSTYSGGAYE. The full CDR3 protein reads CASSTYSGGAYEQYF.

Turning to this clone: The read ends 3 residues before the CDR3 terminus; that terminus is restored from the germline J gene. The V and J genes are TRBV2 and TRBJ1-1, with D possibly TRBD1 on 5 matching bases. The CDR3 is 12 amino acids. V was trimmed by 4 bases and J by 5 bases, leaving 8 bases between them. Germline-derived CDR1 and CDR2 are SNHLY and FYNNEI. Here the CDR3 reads CASSGQKTEAFF. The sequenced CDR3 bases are TGTGCCAGCAGTGGACAGAAGACTGAA.

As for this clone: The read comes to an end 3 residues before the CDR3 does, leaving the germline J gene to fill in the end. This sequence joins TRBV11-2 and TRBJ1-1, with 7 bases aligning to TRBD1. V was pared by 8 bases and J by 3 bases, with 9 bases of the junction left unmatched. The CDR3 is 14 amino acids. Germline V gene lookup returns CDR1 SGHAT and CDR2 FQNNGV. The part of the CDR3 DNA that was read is TGTGCCAGCGGGTTACAGGGGACCCACACTGAA. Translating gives CASGLQGTHTE. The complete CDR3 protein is CASGLQGTHTEAFF.

The DNA read from the CDR3 is TGTGCCAGCAGCTTAGCCCGAGGACTAGTGGGCACCGGGGAG. Residues: CASSLARGLVGTGE. In full, the CDR3 is CASSLARGLVGTGELFF. The chain recombines TRBV7-2 with TRBJ2-2; 7 nucleotides agree with TRBD2. Read sequence stops 3 residues before the CDR3 end, and the germline J gene provides the missing end. There are 17 residues in the CDR3. CDR1 SGHTA and CDR2 FQGNSA come from the germline V gene. Losses at the gene ends were 0 bases for V and 4 bases for J; bases not matched to a gene: 8.

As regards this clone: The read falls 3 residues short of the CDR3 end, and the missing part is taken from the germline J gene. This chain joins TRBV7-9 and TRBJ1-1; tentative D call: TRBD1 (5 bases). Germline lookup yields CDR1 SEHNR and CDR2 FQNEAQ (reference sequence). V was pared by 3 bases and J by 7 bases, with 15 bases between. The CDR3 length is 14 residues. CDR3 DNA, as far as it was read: TGTGCCAGCAGCTTTGGTTCGGGGGGAGGTGAA. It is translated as CASSFGSGGGE. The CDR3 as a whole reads CASSFGSGGGEAFF.

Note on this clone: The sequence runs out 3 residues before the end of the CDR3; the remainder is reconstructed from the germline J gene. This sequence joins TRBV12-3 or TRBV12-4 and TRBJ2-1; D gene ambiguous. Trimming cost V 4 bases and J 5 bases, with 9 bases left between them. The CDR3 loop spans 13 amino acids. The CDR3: CASSSYLHNEQFF. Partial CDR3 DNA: TGTGCCAGCAGTTCGTATCTCCACAATGAG.

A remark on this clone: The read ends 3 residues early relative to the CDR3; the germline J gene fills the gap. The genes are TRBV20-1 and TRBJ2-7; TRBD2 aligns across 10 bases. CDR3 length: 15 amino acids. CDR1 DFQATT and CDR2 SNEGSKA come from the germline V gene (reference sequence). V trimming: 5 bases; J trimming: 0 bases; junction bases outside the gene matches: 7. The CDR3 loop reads CSAVSTSGHSYEQYF. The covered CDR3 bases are TGCAGTGCTGTGTCGACTAGCGGGCACTCCTACGAG.

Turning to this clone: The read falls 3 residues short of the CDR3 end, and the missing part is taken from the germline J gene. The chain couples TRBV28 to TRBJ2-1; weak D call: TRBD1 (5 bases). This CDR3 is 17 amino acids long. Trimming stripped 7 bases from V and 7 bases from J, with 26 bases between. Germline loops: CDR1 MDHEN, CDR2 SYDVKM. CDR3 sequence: CASKAAWGGSWANEQFF. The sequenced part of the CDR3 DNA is TGTGCCAGCAAGGCGGCTTGGGGCGGCTCTTGGGCGAATGAG.

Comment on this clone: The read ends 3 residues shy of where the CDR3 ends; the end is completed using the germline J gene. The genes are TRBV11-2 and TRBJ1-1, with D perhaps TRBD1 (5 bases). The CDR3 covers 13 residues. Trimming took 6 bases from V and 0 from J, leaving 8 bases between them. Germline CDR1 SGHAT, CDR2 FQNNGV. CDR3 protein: CASRPTVNTEAFF. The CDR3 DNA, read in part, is TGTGCCAGCAGACCGACAGTGAACACTGAA.

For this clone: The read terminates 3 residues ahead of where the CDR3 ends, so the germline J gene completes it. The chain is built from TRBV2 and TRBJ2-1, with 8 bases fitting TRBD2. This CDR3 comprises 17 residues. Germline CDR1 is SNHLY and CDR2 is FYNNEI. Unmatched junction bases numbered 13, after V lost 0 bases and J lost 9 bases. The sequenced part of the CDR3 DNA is TGTGCCAGCAGTGAAGCGATGGTAGCGGGGACTCGGGGTGAG. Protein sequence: CASSEAMVAGTRGE. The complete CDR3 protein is CASSEAMVAGTRGEQFF.

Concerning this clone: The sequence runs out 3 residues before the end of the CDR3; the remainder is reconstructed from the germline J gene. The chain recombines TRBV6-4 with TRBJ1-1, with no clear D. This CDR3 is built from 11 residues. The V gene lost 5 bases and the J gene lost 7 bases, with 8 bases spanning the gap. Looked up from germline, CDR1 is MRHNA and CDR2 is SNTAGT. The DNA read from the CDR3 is TGTGCCAGCAGTCCGACATTTGAA. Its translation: CASSPTFE. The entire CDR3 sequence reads CASSPTFEAFF.

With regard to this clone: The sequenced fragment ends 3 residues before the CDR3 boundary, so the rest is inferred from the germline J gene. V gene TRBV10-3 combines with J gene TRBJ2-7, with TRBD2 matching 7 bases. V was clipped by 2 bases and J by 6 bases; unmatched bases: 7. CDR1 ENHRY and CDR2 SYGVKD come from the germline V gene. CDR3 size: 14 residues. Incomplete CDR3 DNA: TGTGCCATCAGTGAGACCGGGGAGGGTGGCGAG. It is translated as CAISETGEGGE. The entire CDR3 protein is CAISETGEGGEQYF.